Listed below are T cell receptor beta chains from one sample, sequenced in a study of shared clonotypes between healthy human individuals. The method was immunoSEQ multiplex PCR; TCRdb's version includes in-frame clones alone and lacks a portion of them. The table shows about 660,000 clones, with around 74% occurring only once. Material: memory CD4+ T cells sorted from blood. These receptors were obtained from a woman aged 30 to 39 in good health. Both conserved end residues are trimmed from each CDR3. Some rows mark clone size as missing; the rest say once, few, many or name a class of expanded clone.

V gene: TRBV28
clone size: NA
CDR3 protein: ASSPPHRASNQPQH

V gene: TRBV15
clone size: NA
CDR3 protein: ATSRDSGRAETQY

V gene: TRBV5-1
clone size: NA
CDR3 protein: ASSSGTRYEQY

V gene: TRBV2
clone size: once
CDR3 protein: ASSESPADQQPQH

V gene: TRBV27
clone size: once
CDR3 protein: ASSLSGYGYT

V gene: TRBV7-2
clone size: many
CDR3 protein: ASSLRSGTSTQFTDTQY

V gene: TRBV28
clone size: NA
CDR3 protein: ASSLTVLAGVGTNNEQF

V gene: TRBV30
clone size: NA
CDR3 protein: AWSPGDYYEQY

V gene: TRBV7-2
clone size: few
CDR3 protein: ASSLAPDLAKNIQY

V gene: TRBV19
clone size: NA
CDR3 protein: ASSVDRSSGNTIY

V gene: TRBV6-1
clone size: NA
CDR3 protein: ASSDAGRATDTQY

V gene: TRBV20-1
clone size: many
CDR3 protein: SAPGFETQY

V gene: TRBV5-1
clone size: NA
CDR3 protein: ASSLEVQNYGYT

V gene: TRBV7-8
clone size: few
CDR3 protein: ASSQSSGGRSYEQY